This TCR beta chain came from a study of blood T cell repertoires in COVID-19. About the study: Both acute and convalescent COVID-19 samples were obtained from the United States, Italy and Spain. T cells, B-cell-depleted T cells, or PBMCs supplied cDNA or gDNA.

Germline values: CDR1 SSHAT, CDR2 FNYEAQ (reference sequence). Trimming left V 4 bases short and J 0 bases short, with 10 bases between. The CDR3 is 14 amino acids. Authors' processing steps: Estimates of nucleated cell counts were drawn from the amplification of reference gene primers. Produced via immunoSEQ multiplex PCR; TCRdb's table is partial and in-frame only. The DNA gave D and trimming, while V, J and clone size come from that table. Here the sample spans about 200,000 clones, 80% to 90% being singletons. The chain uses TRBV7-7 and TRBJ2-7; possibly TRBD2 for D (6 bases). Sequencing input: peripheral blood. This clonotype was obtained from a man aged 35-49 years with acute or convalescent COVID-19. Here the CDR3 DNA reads TGTGCCAGCAGCTGGGGTAGCGGCTCCTACGAGCAGTACTTC. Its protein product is CASSWGSGSYEQYF. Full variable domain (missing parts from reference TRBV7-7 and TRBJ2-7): GAGVSQSPRYKVTKRGQDVTLRCDPISSHATLYWYQQALGQGPEFLTYFNYEAQPDKSGLPSDRFSAERPEGSISTLTIQRTEQRDSAMYRCASSWGSGSYEQYFGPGTRLTVT.